This T cell receptor (beta chain) was identified in a study of cytomegalovirus exposure and HLA in healthy donors. Germline V lookup: CDR1 SGHTS, CDR2 YDEGEE. There are 13 residues in the CDR3. Deletions cut 1 base from V and 0 bases from J, with 2 bases between. Use of 60 Vbeta and 13 Jbeta primers characterized the PCR. TCRdb's copy holds only in-frame clones and misses some; the assay was immunoSEQ multiplex PCR. The sample contains about 130,000 clones, 60% to 80% of which appear only once. Sample: PBMCs. This receptor was identified in a man between 45 and 60 years old in good health and CMV-seropositive. The chain couples TRBV5-8 to TRBJ1-5, with D unclear. The CDR3 protein is CASSLRSNQPQHF. The CDR3 bases are TGTGCCAGCAGCTTGCGTAGCAATCAGCCCCAGCATTTT. The whole variable domain, filled in from reference TRBV5-8 and TRBJ1-5, reads EAGVTQSPTHLIKTRGQQATLRCSPISGHTSVYWYQQALGLGLQFLLWYDEGEERNRGNFPPRFSGRQFPNYSSELNVNALELEDSALYLCASSLRSNQPQHFGDGTRLSIL.